This TCR beta chain originates from a study of cytomegalovirus exposure and HLA in healthy donors. PCR used 60 Vbeta primers and 13 Jbeta primers. Data came from immunoSEQ multiplex PCR; TCRdb stores just in-frame clones and leaves some out. Counted here are 130,000 to 150,000 clones, around 66% occurring once; the ten biggest clones make up 3%. The CDR3 runs to 15 residues. The V end lost 6 bases, the J end lost 4 bases, and 21 bases lay between the germline ends. Germline V gene data show CDR1 as SQVTM and CDR2 as ANQGSEA. The clonotype originates from a woman aged 25 to 39 in good health and CMV-seropositive. Sequenced: PBMCs. The chain has TRBV29-1 and TRBJ1-2; the D gene is possibly TRBD1 (6 bases). The CDR3 nucleotides are TGCAGCGTCGTCCCGGGACAAGGCCCGACCTATGGCTACACCTTC. Protein sequence: CSVVPGQGPTYGYTF.